The subject of this entry is one TCR beta chain. Other DNA sequences of this sample code for an identical CDR3. The CDR3 contains 13 residues. Looked up from germline, CDR1 is MDHEN and CDR2 is SYDVKM. Between the trimmed V and J ends, which lost 4 bases and 2 bases, there was a span of 9 bases. This entry comes from a study of T cell changes during pregnancy in multiple sclerosis. Sequenced by immunoSEQ multiplex PCR; TCRdb stores in-frame clones only, minus some. The sample carries 85,000 to 95,000 clones, about nine tenths recorded once. This material consisted of peripheral blood, taken after pregnancy. The sequence was collected from a female donor in good health, enrolled as a control in a pregnancy study. The chain joins TRBV28 to TRBJ2-7; D is perhaps TRBD1 (5 bases). The CDR3 loop is CASSSTATYEQYF. Here the CDR3 DNA reads TGTGCCAGCAGTTCGACAGCTACCTACGAGCAGTACTTC.